This TCR beta chain was profiled in a study of beta chain features in type 1 diabetes. Overall study findings and caveats: In all four CD4+ subsets, TCRB CDR3 length was significantly, moderately reduced in type 1 diabetes. The question of HLA type influencing TCRB rearrangement was one that remained unresolved here.

The sample holds a few counts of this clone. Antigen: not known. The J segment lost 6 bases and the V segment lost 4 bases, leaving 8 bases of the junction unmatched. Germline values: CDR1 SEHNR, CDR2 FQNEAQ (reference sequence). CDR3 size: 17 residues. Cells sorted by CD45RO/CCR7/CD25/CD127/CD95/CD27 comprised CD4+ naive, central memory, regulatory and stem cell-like memory cells. What was sequenced were expressed TCRB transcripts, since all of the isolated RNA had been reverse transcribed. Measured with immunoSEQ multiplex PCR; TCRdb has only the in-frame clones, and not every one. This sample yields about 450,000 clones, of which more than 9.5% are seen a single time; over 0.035% belongs to the top ten.

This receptor was taken from a woman in her late teens or twenties in good health. The source material was naive CD4+ T cells from blood. The chain has TRBV7-9 and TRBJ2-1; 14 positions agree with TRBD2. CDR3 sequence reads: CASSSPSTSGRGNEQFF. The CDR3 DNA reads as TGTGCCAGCAGCTCCCCGTCGACTAGCGGGAGGGGCAATGAGCAGTTCTTC.